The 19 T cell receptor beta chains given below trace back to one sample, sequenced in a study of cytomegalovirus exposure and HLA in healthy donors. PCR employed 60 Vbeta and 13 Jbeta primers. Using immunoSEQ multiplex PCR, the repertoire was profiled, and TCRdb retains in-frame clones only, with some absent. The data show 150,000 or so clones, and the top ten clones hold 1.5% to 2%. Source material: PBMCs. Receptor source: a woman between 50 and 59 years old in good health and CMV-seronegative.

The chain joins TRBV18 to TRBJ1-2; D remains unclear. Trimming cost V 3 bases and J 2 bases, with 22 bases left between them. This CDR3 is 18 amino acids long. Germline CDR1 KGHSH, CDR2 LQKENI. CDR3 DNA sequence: TGTGCCAGCTCACCGGGAGGGCGGGGAAGTCAAACGAACTATGGCTACACCTTC. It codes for CASSPGGRGSQTNYGYTF.

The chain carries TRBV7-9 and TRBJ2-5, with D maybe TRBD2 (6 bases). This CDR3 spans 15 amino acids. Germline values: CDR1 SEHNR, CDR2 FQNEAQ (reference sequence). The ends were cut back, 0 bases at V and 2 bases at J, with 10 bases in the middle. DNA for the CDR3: TGTGCCAGCAGCTTAGCGCAGGGACTGCAAGAGACCCAGTACTTC. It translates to CASSLAQGLQETQYF. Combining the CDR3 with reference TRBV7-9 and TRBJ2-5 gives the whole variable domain DTGVSQNPRHKITKRGQNVTFRCDPISEHNRLYWYRQTLGQGPEFLTYFQNEAQLEKSRLLSDRFSAERPKGSFSTLEIQRTEQGDSAMYLCASSLAQGLQETQYFGPGTRLLVL.

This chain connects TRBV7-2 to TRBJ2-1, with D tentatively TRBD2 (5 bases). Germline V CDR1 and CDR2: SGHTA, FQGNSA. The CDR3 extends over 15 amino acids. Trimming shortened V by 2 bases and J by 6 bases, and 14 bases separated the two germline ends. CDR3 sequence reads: CASSLLPSGPNEQFF. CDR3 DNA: TGTGCCAGCAGCTTACTCCCGAGCGGACCCAATGAGCAGTTCTTC.

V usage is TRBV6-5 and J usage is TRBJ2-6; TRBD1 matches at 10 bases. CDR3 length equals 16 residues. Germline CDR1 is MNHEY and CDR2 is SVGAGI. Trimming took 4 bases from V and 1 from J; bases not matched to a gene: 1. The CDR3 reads CASSLGQGSGANVLTF. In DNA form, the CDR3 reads TGTGCCAGCAGTTTGGGACAGGGGTCTGGGGCCAACGTCCTGACTTTC.

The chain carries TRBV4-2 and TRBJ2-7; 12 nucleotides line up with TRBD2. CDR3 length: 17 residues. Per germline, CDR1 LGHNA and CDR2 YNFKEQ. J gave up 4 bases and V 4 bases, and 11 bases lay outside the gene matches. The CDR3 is CASSPTPTSGGSYEQYF. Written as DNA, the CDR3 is TGTGCCAGCAGCCCCACCCCGACTAGCGGGGGATCTTACGAGCAGTACTTC.

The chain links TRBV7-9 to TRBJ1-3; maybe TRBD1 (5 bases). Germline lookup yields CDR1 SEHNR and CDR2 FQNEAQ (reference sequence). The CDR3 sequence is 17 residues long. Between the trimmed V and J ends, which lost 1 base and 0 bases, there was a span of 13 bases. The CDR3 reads CASSLVAGPSSGNTIYF. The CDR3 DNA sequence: TGTGCCAGCAGCTTAGTGGCAGGGCCAAGCTCTGGAAACACCATATATTTT.

In DNA form, the CDR3 reads TGTGCCAGCAGCTTAGTCGGCACCGGGGAGCTGTTTTTT. Its translation: CASSLVGTGELFF. This chain connects TRBV11-2 to TRBJ2-2; D uncertain. Germline CDR1 is SGHAT and CDR2 is FQNNGV. This CDR3 contains 13 residues. V lost 1 base, J lost 4 bases, and 4 bases lay in between.

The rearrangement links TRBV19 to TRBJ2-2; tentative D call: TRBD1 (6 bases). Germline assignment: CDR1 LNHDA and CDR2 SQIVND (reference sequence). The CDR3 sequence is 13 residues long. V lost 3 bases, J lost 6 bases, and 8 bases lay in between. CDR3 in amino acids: CASSISGAGELFF. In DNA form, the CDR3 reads TGTGCCAGTAGTATCTCAGGGGCCGGGGAGCTGTTTTTT.

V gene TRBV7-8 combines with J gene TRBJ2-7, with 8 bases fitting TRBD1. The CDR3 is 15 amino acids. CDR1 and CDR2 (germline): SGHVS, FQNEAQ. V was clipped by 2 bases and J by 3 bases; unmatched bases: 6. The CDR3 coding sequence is TGTGCCAGCAGCTTAATGGACAGGGATGTCTACGAGCAGTACTTC. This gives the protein CASSLMDRDVYEQYF.

The CDR3 is CASSSWDSPIYEQYF. DNA of the CDR3: TGTGCCAGCAGCTCGTGGGACAGCCCGATCTACGAGCAGTACTTC. This chain joins TRBV7-9 and TRBJ2-7; 7 bases match TRBD1. The V segment lost 4 bases and the J segment 3 bases; nucleotides outside the gene matches: 9. Germline-derived CDR1 and CDR2 are SEHNR and FQNEAQ (reference sequence). The CDR3 sequence is 15 residues long. The full variable domain, with the rest looked up from reference TRBV7-9 and TRBJ2-7, is DTGVSQNPRHKITKRGQNVTFRCDPISEHNRLYWYRQTLGQGPEFLTYFQNEAQLEKSRLLSDRFSAERPKGSFSTLEIQRTEQGDSAMYLCASSSWDSPIYEQYFGPGTRLTVT.

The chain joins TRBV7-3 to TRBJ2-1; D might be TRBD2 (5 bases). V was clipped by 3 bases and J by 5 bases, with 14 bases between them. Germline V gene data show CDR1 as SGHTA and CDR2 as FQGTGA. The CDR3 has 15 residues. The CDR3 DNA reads TGTGCCAGCAGCTTCGGACTTCCCCGAAACAATGAGCAGTTCTTC. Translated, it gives CASSFGLPRNNEQFF.

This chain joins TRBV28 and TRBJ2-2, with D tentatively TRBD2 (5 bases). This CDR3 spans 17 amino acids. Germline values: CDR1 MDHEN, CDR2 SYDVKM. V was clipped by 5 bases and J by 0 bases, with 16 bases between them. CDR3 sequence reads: CASSRPRGGANTGELFF. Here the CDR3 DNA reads TGTGCCAGCAGTCGTCCTCGGGGTGGGGCGAACACCGGGGAGCTGTTTTTT. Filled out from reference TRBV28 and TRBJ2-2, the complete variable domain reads DVKVTQSSRYLVKRTGEKVFLECVQDMDHENMFWYRQDPGLGLRLIYFSYDVKMKEKGDIPEGYSVSREKKERFSLILESASTNQTSMYLCASSRPRGGANTGELFFGEGSRLTVL.

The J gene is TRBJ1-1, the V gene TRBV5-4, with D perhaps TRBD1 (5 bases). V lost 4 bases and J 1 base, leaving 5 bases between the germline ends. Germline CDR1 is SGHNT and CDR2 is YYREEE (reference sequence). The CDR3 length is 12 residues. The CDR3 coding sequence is TGTGCCAGCAGCGACAGGAACACTGAAGCTTTCTTT. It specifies CASSDRNTEAFF. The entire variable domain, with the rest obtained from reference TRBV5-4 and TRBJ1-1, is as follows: ETGVTQSPTHLIKTRGQQVTLRCSSQSGHNTVSWYQQALGQGPQFIFQYYREEENGRGNFPPRFSGLQFPNYSSELNVNALELDDSALYLCASSDRNTEAFFGQGTRLTVV.

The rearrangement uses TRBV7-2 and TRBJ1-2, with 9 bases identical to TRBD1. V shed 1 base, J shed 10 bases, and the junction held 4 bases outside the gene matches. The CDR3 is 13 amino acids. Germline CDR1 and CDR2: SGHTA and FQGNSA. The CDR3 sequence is CASSLEWTGDYTF. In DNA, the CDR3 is TGTGCCAGCAGCTTAGAGTGGACAGGGGACTACACCTTC.

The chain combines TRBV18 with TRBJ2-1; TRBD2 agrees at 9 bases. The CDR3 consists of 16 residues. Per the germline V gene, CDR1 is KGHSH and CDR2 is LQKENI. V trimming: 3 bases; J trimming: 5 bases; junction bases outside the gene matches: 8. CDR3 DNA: TGTGCCAGCTCACCTTACGGGACTAGCAGCAACAATGAGCAGTTCTTC. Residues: CASSPYGTSSNNEQFF. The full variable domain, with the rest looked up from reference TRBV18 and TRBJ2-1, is NAGVMQNPRHLVRRRGQEARLRCSPMKGHSHVYWYRQLPEEGLKFMVYLQKENIIDESGMPKERFSAEFPKEGPSILRIQQVVRGDSAAYFCASSPYGTSSNNEQFFGPGTRLTVL.

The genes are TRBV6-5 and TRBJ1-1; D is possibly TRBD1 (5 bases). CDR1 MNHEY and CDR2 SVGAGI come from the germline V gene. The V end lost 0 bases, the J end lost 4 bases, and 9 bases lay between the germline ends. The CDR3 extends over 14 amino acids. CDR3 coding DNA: TGTGCCAGCAGTTACTCGAGGGGAGGCACTGAAGCTTTCTTT. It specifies CASSYSRGGTEAFF.

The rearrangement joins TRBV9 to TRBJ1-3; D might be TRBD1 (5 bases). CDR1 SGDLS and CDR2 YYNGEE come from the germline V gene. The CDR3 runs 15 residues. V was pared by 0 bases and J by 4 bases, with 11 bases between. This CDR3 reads CASSVVGATGNTIYF. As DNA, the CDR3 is TGTGCCAGCAGCGTAGTTGGGGCAACAGGAAACACCATATATTTT.

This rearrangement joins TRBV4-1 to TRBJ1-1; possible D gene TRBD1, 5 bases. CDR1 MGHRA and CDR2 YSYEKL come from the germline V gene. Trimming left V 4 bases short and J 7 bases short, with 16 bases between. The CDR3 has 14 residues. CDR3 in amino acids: CASSPGGGRGEAFF. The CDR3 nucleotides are TGCGCCAGCAGCCCGGGGGGGGGAAGGGGTGAAGCTTTCTTT.

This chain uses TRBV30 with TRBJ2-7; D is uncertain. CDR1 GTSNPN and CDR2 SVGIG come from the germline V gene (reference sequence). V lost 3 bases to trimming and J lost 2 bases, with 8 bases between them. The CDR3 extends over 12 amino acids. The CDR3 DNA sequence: TGTGCCTGGAGCGCAGATCCCTACGAGCAGTACTTC. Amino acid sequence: CAWSADPYEQYF.